This TCR beta chain comes out of a study of blood T cell repertoires in COVID-19. Study-wide background: Donors in the United States, Italy and Spain gave samples during acute or convalescent COVID-19. The cDNA or gDNA used as material had been derived from T cells, B-cell-depleted T cells, or PBMCs.

In the original analysis: Reference gene primer amplification yielded estimated nucleated cell counts. Assay: immunoSEQ multiplex PCR; the TCRdb copy retains only in-frame clones and omits some. That table is the source of V, J and clone size, and D and trimming were worked out from the DNA. Of about 68,000 clones listed, approximately 88% were seen once; the top ten hold 8.5% to 10%. CDR1 is LGHNT, CDR2 FRNRAP, per germline. V lost 7 bases to trimming and J lost 3 bases, with 18 bases between them. The CDR3 contains 15 residues. Sequencing was performed on peripheral blood. The V and J genes are TRBV12-5 and TRBJ1-1, with D unclear. This TCR came from a middle-aged man with active COVID-19. CDR3 region: CASDSPVTIDTEAFF. For the CDR3, the DNA is TGTGCTAGTGACTCCCCGGTGACAATAGACACTGAAGCTTTCTTT.